This TCR beta chain was recovered during a study of control samples from healthy donors and cancer patients. Trimming shortened V by 7 bases and J by 6 bases, and 10 bases separated the two germline ends. CDR3 length equals 11 residues. Per the germline V gene, CDR1 is MNHEY and CDR2 is SVGAGI. The method was immunoSEQ multiplex PCR; TCRdb's version includes in-frame clones alone and lacks a portion of them. Among 15,000 to 20,000 clones, less than 90% were seen once, and the ten largest hold about 34%. The sample was PBMCs. V and J are TRBV6-5 and TRBJ2-7; weak D call: TRBD2 (5 bases). The TCR originated in a man aged 60 to 75 with head and neck cancer. In nucleotides, the CDR3 is TGTGCCAGCATGCAGCGGCGCGAGCAGTACTTC. Translated, it gives CASMQRREQYF.